A single sample is the source of the 8 T cell receptor beta chains below, sequenced in a study of spatial heterogeneity in lung cancer. General observations from the study: Tumoral mutation counts were tracked by counts of expanded intratumoral alpha and beta TCRs.

For these receptors, no antigen is known. TCRdb passed the 5' RACE reads through MiXCR, listing each CDR3 protein once. The sample lists over a thousand distinct CDR3 sequences; approximately 10% were seen once. As to time point: sample taken at primary tumor resection. Sequencing used lung tumor tissue, obtained at surgery. The receptors come from a female donor with early-stage non-small cell lung cancer.

Details on this clonotype: This beta chain is an unintended read in a library built for alpha chains; its size means little. The chain links TRBV10-2 to TRBJ2-2, with 13 positions matching TRBD2. CDR3 length equals 16 residues. The germline CDR1 and CDR2 sequences are WSHSY and SAAADI. J lost 8 bases, V lost 2 bases, and 5 bases had no gene match. CDR3 sequence reads: CASSEPLAGGLGELFF. DNA of the CDR3: TGCGCCAGCAGTGAGCCACTAGCGGGGGGGCTAGGGGAGCTGTTTTTT.

This clonotype is deemed medium-sized (0.01 to 0.1%). With the library built for alpha chains, this beta chain is off target and its frequency is not meaningful. The chain joins TRBV18 to TRBJ2-3; the D gene is possibly TRBD2 (6 bases). Germline V gene sequence: CDR1 KGHSH, CDR2 LQKENI. The CDR3 covers 13 residues. V lost 4 bases and J 1 base, leaving 6 bases between the germline ends. CDR3 DNA sequence: TGTGCCAGCTCACGGGGGGGCACAGATACGCAGTATTTT. Translated: CASSRGGTDTQYF. The full variable domain, completed using reference TRBV18 and TRBJ2-3, is NAGVMQNPRHLVRRRGQEARLRCSPMKGHSHVYWYRQLPEEGLKFMVYLQKENIIDESGMPKERFSAEFPKEGPSILRIQQVVRGDSAAYFCASSRGGTDTQYFGPGTRLTVL.

By its share, this clonotype is medium-sized. This beta chain is an off-target read within a library intended for alpha chains, so its frequency means little. The J gene is TRBJ2-1, the V gene TRBV19; 13 nucleotides agree with TRBD2. Trimming cost V 5 bases and J 7 bases; bases outside gene matches: 11. This CDR3 spans 17 amino acids. Germline CDR1 is LNHDA and CDR2 is SQIVND (reference sequence). CDR3 protein: CASSLTSGGALMNEQFF. The DNA for the CDR3 is TGTGCCAGTAGTCTCACTAGCGGGGGGGCCCTGATGAATGAGCAGTTCTTC.

On this clonotype: Because this beta chain is a stray read in a library intended to capture alpha chains, its abundance should not be given much weight. The chain links TRBV20-1 to TRBJ2-1; D may match TRBD1 or TRBD2 (5 bases each). There are 13 residues in the CDR3. V gave up 5 bases and J gave up 9 bases, with 17 bases separating them. CDR1 is DFQATT and CDR2 is SNEGSKA in the germline V gene (reference sequence). CDR3 loop: CSAWGSDRFEQFF. Here the CDR3 DNA reads TGCAGTGCTTGGGGGAGCGACCGCTTTGAGCAGTTCTTC.

This clonotype was found once. This beta chain is an unintended read in a library built for alpha chains; its size means little. The chain employs TRBV2 and TRBJ1-1; D not resolved. Germline V gene sequence: CDR1 SNHLY, CDR2 FYNNEI. The CDR3 is 11 residues long. Deletions cut 6 bases from V and 5 bases from J, with 7 bases between. As DNA, the CDR3 is TGTGCCAGCAGGAGGGAGACTGAAGCTTTCTTT. This codes for CASRRETEAFF. Complete variable domain (other parts from reference TRBV2 and TRBJ1-1): EPEVTQTPSHQVTQMGQEVILRCVPISNHLYFYWYRQILGQKVEFLVSFYNNEISEKSEIFDDQFSVERPDGSNFTLKIRSTKLEDSAMYFCASRRETEAFFGQGTRLTVV.

This clonotype was counted a few times. This beta chain lies outside the target of a library built for alpha chains; its clone size means little. The chain has TRBV27 and TRBJ2-1, with 14 bases that match TRBD2. Germline CDR1 is MNHEY and CDR2 is SMNVEV (reference sequence). This CDR3 contains 15 residues. The trim removed 6 bases at V and 7 bases at J, leaving 5 bases unmatched. The CDR3 DNA sequence: TGTGCCAGCAGCCGGACTAGCGGGAGGCAGAATGAGCAGTTCTTC. This sequence encodes CASSRTSGRQNEQFF.

By frequency in the sample, this clonotype is medium-sized. Since it is a stray read in a library aimed at alpha chains, this beta chain has a size that is not meaningful. The chain combines TRBV7-9 with TRBJ2-6; 9 positions agree with TRBD1. The ends lost 5 bases at V and 4 bases at J; junction bases unmatched: 15. CDR3 length: 19 residues. The V gene's germline CDR1 is SEHNR and CDR2 FQNEAQ (reference sequence). The CDR3 nucleotides read TGTGCCAGCAGCCCCTGGAAAGGACAGGGGAAGTCCGGGGCCAACGTCCTGACTTTC. It yields the protein CASSPWKGQGKSGANVLTF.

This clonotype is classed as medium-sized (0.01 to 0.1%). The library was built for alpha chains, so this beta chain is an off-target read and its size means little. CDR3 residues: CSAASGGTGNEQFF. In DNA, the CDR3 is TGCAGTGCTGCCTCCGGGGGGACTGGCAATGAGCAGTTCTTC. The chain carries TRBV20-1 and TRBJ2-1, with 7 bases that match TRBD2. V shed 5 bases and J 6 bases; nucleotides not matched to a gene: 10. Germline CDR1 is DFQATT and CDR2 is SNEGSKA (reference sequence). The CDR3 is 14 amino acids.